This entry concerns a single T cell receptor beta chain. Its antigen remains undetermined. The input lacks base qualities; no much larger clone sits a single base away. TCRbeta CDR3 regions were amplified from genomic DNA by means of the immunoSEQ Assay, a bias-controlled multiplex PCR. In the paper's pipeline: Within the assay, amplification of reference gene primers was used to estimate how many nucleated cells each sample contained. Sequence reads were collapsed and filtered to measure the absolute abundance of every unique TCRbeta CDR3 rearrangement. For each sample, productive Simpson clonality was calculated as the square root of Simpson's diversity index across productive rearrangements. The table was pulled from immuneACCESS by TCRdb, which kept in-frame rearrangements only. Such tables lose some clones; where checked, under half of the loss comes from unresolved V genes, and the rest has no known cause. The DNA gave D and trimming, while V, J and clone size come from that table. The sample profile shows tens of thousands of clones; about nine tenths of them were found once. Of the sample, over 8% is held by the ten largest clones.

These data come from a study of blood T cell repertoires in COVID-19 (TCRdb year 2020). For the wider study: Samples from collaborators originated in the United States, Italy and Spain and spanned both the acute and convalescent phases of COVID-19. The prospective study material was composed of cDNA or gDNA derived from T cells, B-cell-depleted T cells, or PBMCs. Samples were obtained from the ongoing ImmuneRACE study (first 160 participants) and from 1,254 subjects provided by 6 global collaborators. Deeply sampled blood TCRbeta repertoires from subjects exposed to, actively infected with, or recovered from COVID-19 were included in the dataset. Where HLA class I and class II types were available, the types were taken from metadata supplied by the sample provider, not from assay-based typing. The repertoires were released in a freely available public database meant as a resource for research on the immune response to SARS-CoV-2. Sample metadata almost always included a de-identified subject ID, COVID-19 status, age in years and sex.

The full study reports these points: Clinical and demographic metadata were provided uncurated, with the amount varying by source and participant.

Collaborating institutions collected whole blood in K2EDTA tubes following their own protocols. For TCRbeta analysis, collaborator samples were shipped as frozen whole blood, as isolated PBMCs, or as DNA extracted from either sample type. According to the germline V gene, CDR1 reads SNHLY and CDR2 reads FYNNEI. Measured from the cysteine to the phenylalanine, the CDR3 is 15 residues long. The entry retains the CDR3 DNA only, 45 bases that are in frame from base 1. Trimming leaves V shorter by 6 bases and J shorter by 7 bases, with the junction holding 12 bases beyond the gene matches. The receptor was isolated from a human donor in a cohort sampled during active COVID-19. Sequencing was performed on peripheral blood. The chain couples TRBV2 to TRBJ2-1, with 7 bases aligning to TRBD2. DNA sequence: TGTGCCAGCAGACTACTAGCGTCCCAAGGAAATGAGCAGTTCTTC. Its translation is CASRLLASQGNEQFF. When the CDR3 is completed using the reference TRBV2 and TRBJ2-1 genes on either side, the full variable domain is EPEVTQTPSHQVTQMGQEVILRCVPISNHLYFYWYRQILGQKVEFLVSFYNNEISEKSEIFDDQFSVERPDGSNFTLKIRSTKLEDSAMYFCASRLLASQGNEQFFGPGTRLTVL.